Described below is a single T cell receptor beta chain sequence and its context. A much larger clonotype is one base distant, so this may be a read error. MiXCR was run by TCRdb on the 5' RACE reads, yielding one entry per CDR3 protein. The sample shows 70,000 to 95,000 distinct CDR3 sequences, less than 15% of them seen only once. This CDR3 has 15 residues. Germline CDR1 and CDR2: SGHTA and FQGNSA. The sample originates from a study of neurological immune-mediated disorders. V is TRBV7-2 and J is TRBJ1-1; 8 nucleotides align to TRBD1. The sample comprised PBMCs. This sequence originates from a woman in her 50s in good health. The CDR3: CASSLALDRVTEVFF. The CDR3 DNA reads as TGTGCCAGCAGCTTAGCGTTGGACAGGGTTACTGAAGTTTTCTTT.